Below, 29 T cell receptor beta chains from the same sample are listed, as sequenced in a study of OX40 agonist ivuxolimab in advanced cancers. Only in-frame clones appear in the TCRdb table, and some are missing; sequencing was by immunoSEQ multiplex PCR. The table records over 40,000 clones, 86% of them present only once. The sequencing here drew on CD4+ or CD8+ T cells sorted from blood, taken in a trial of the OX40 agonist ivuxolimab. These receptors all come from an adult with an advanced solid tumor such as melanoma, head and neck, liver or kidney cancer.

The rearrangement joins TRBV14 to TRBJ1-4; possibly TRBD1 for D (5 bases). The germline V gene encodes CDR1 SGHDN and CDR2 FVKESK. The CDR3 sequence is 15 residues long. The germline V and J ends were trimmed by 4 bases and 8 bases, with 17 bases remaining between them. The CDR3 reads CASSRRGGIKEKLFF. The DNA for the CDR3 is TGTGCCAGCAGCCGGCGGGGGGGTATAAAGGAAAAACTGTTTTTT.

The chain employs TRBV19 and TRBJ1-6, with D uncertain. Germline V gene data show CDR1 as LNHDA and CDR2 as SQIVND (reference sequence). This CDR3 is built from 13 residues. Trimming pared 3 bases from V and 7 bases from J, leaving 7 bases between. In DNA, the CDR3 is TGTGCCAGTAGTATCCCCAGGAATTCACCCCTCCACTTT. Translation gives CASSIPRNSPLHF. The full variable domain, in which reference TRBV19 and TRBJ1-6 provide the parts outside the CDR3, is DGGITQSPKYLFRKEGQNVTLSCEQNLNHDAMYWYRQDPGQGLRLIYYSQIVNDFQKGDIAEGYSVSREKKESFPLTVTSAQKNPTAFYLCASSIPRNSPLHFGNGTRLTVT.

This clone has more than one count but fewer than ten. The chain joins TRBV7-9 to TRBJ1-6; D remains ambiguous. With 0 bases removed from V and 1 base from J, the gap between germline ends came to 13 bases. Germline CDR1 SEHNR, CDR2 FQNEAQ (reference sequence). The length of the CDR3 is 18 residues. CDR3 amino acids: CASSLAESSGSYNSPLHF. The CDR3 nucleotides are TGTGCCAGCAGCTTAGCCGAGTCCTCGGGGTCCTATAATTCACCCCTCCACTTT.

The chain combines TRBV7-9 with TRBJ1-1; D unclear. Germline values: CDR1 SEHNR, CDR2 FQNEAQ (reference sequence). This CDR3 has 15 amino acids. Trimming took 0 bases from V and 1 from J, leaving 9 bases between them. CDR3 protein: CASSLATAWNTEAFF. For the CDR3, the DNA is TGTGCCAGCAGCTTAGCTACGGCTTGGAACACTGAAGCTTTCTTT. Full variable domain (remainder filled in from reference TRBV7-9 and TRBJ1-1): DTGVSQNPRHKITKRGQNVTFRCDPISEHNRLYWYRQTLGQGPEFLTYFQNEAQLEKSRLLSDRFSAERPKGSFSTLEIQRTEQGDSAMYLCASSLATAWNTEAFFGQGTRLTVV.

The rearrangement uses TRBV27 and TRBJ2-1; TRBD2 might be the D (6 bases). The germline V and J ends were trimmed by 2 bases and 9 bases, with 14 bases remaining between them. Germline V gene sequence: CDR1 MNHEY, CDR2 SMNVEV (reference sequence). The CDR3 sequence is 14 residues long. The CDR3 spells CASSLARLVPEQFF. The CDR3 region has the DNA TGTGCCAGCAGTTTAGCTCGACTAGTACCTGAGCAGTTCTTC.

The chain joins TRBV18 to TRBJ1-1, with a possible D match to TRBD1 (6 bases). V was pared by 2 bases and J by 7 bases, with 17 bases between. Germline V gene data show CDR1 as KGHSH and CDR2 as LQKENI. The CDR3 contains 15 residues. CDR3 nucleotides: TGTGCCAGCTCACCAGGACGGACAGTCAGTGTTGAAGCTTTCTTT. The encoded protein is CASSPGRTVSVEAFF.

The chain links TRBV27 to TRBJ2-7, with 10 nucleotides matching TRBD2. The CDR3 is 16 amino acids. CDR1 and CDR2 (germline): MNHEY, SMNVEV (reference sequence). Trimming cost V 5 bases and J 5 bases; bases outside gene matches: 12. CDR3 in amino acids: CASSPTSSGRSDEQYF. The CDR3, as DNA: TGTGCCAGCAGTCCTACTTCTAGCGGGAGATCGGACGAGCAGTACTTC.

The gene calls are TRBV7-8 and TRBJ1-1; maybe TRBD1 (5 bases). Germline V gene sequence: CDR1 SGHVS, CDR2 FQNEAQ. V was trimmed by 4 bases and J by 0 bases, leaving 12 bases between them. The CDR3 length is 15 residues. CDR3 sequence: CASSWGTALNTEAFF. The CDR3 region has the DNA TGTGCCAGCAGCTGGGGGACCGCTCTGAACACTGAAGCTTTCTTT.

The chain couples TRBV29-1 to TRBJ1-2; D is unresolved. Trimming took off 8 bases at V and 8 bases at J, with 12 bases between the two ends. The CDR3 runs to 10 residues. The germline V gene encodes CDR1 SQVTM and CDR2 ANQGSEA. In DNA form, the CDR3 reads TGCAGCACCTTTGAGGGAGGCTACACCTTC. Amino acids: CSTFEGGYTF. The entire variable domain, with the rest obtained from reference TRBV29-1 and TRBJ1-2, is as follows: SAVISQKPSRDICQRGTSLTIQCQVDSQVTMMFWYRQQPGQSLTLIATANQGSEATYESGFVIDKFPISRPNLTFSTLTVSNMSPEDSSIYLCSTFEGGYTFGSGTRLTVV.

The rearrangement uses TRBV7-2 and TRBJ1-2; D remains unclear. The CDR3 sequence is 13 residues long. Germline CDR1 and CDR2: SGHTA and FQGNSA. V lost 5 bases and J lost 2, with 9 bases in between. This CDR3 is CASSRDGNYGYTF. The CDR3 coding sequence is TGTGCCAGCAGCCGAGACGGGAACTATGGCTACACCTTC.

The rearrangement uses TRBV6-5 and TRBJ1-2; no firm D call. The germline V gene has CDR1 MNHEY and CDR2 SVGAGI. CDR3 length equals 16 residues. Trimming removed 0 bases at V and 0 bases at J, with 11 bases between. CDR3 DNA: TGTGCCAGCAGTTACTCGAGCGCCGGGGCTAACTATGGCTACACCTTC. Encoded protein: CASSYSSAGANYGYTF.

The rearrangement uses TRBV7-9 and TRBJ2-1, with 9 bases fitting TRBD1. The CDR3 is 15 residues long. V trimming: 5 bases; J trimming: 9 bases; junction bases outside the gene matches: 11. CDR1 SEHNR and CDR2 FQNEAQ come from the germline V gene (reference sequence). The CDR3 sequence: CASSGGQGSFSEQFF. For the CDR3, the DNA is TGTGCCAGCAGCGGCGGACAGGGGTCATTCAGTGAGCAGTTCTTC.

This chain connects TRBV7-2 to TRBJ2-1; 7 bases agree with TRBD1. The CDR3 extends over 16 amino acids. From germline, CDR1 is SGHTA and CDR2 FQGNSA. The V segment lost 3 bases and the J segment 5 bases; nucleotides outside the gene matches: 10. The CDR3 here is CASSLSGTEPNNEQFF. The CDR3 region has the DNA TGTGCCAGCAGCTTGTCCGGGACAGAACCCAACAATGAGCAGTTCTTC.

The chain uses TRBV6-1 and TRBJ1-6; D unresolved. V was cut by 2 bases and J by 12 bases, with 8 bases left in between. Germline V gene sequence: CDR1 MNHNS, CDR2 SASEGT. This CDR3 spans 12 amino acids. The DNA for the CDR3 is TGTGCCAGCAGTGAAACGCGGGGACCCCTCCACTTT. The encoded protein is CASSETRGPLHF.

V usage is TRBV5-1 and J usage is TRBJ1-1; D is unresolved. The CDR3 contains 14 residues. V was trimmed by 5 bases and J by 2 bases, leaving 13 bases between them. Germline CDR1 reads SGHRS; CDR2 reads YFSETQ. This chain's CDR3 is CASSQLRVNTEAFF. The CDR3 nucleotides read TGCGCCAGCAGTCAACTACGTGTTAACACTGAAGCTTTCTTT.

This clone showed up just a few times. V usage is TRBV4-2 and J usage is TRBJ1-5; 7 nucleotides match TRBD1. Germline values: CDR1 LGHNA, CDR2 YNFKEQ. The V segment lost 3 bases and the J segment 4 bases; nucleotides outside the gene matches: 6. CDR3 length: 15 amino acids. CDR3 nucleotide sequence: TGTGCCAGCAGCCATGATGCAGGGGGAAATCAGCCCCAGCATTTT. Translated, it gives CASSHDAGGNQPQHF.

The chain is built from TRBV4-3 and TRBJ1-5; the D gene is possibly TRBD1 (5 bases). The CDR3 loop spans 15 amino acids. Germline lookup yields CDR1 LGHNA and CDR2 YSLEER. The V end lost 2 bases, the J end lost 3 bases, and 11 bases lay between the germline ends. The CDR3 is CASSQNRGSNQPQHF. Written as DNA, the CDR3 is TGCGCCAGCAGCCAAAATAGGGGATCCAATCAGCCCCAGCATTTT.

This rearrangement joins TRBV6-5 to TRBJ2-7; 7 bases agree with TRBD2. The trim removed 5 bases at V and 5 bases at J, leaving 6 bases unmatched. The CDR3 has 13 amino acids. Germline loops: CDR1 MNHEY, CDR2 SVGAGI. This CDR3 reads CASSLWGGNEQYF. CDR3 DNA sequence: TGTGCCAGCAGTCTCTGGGGGGGGAACGAGCAGTACTTC.

The chain joins TRBV7-2 to TRBJ2-3, with 10 bases identical to TRBD2. Per germline, CDR1 SGHTA and CDR2 FQGNSA. The junction had 2 bases not matched to a gene; V was cut back by 7 bases and J by 1 base. CDR3 length: 14 amino acids. This CDR3 is CASILAGGTDTQYF. DNA for the CDR3: TGTGCCAGCATTCTAGCGGGGGGCACAGATACGCAGTATTTT.

This chain connects TRBV5-6 to TRBJ2-4; D gene unclear. Germline V gene data show CDR1 as SGHDT and CDR2 as YYEEEE. V gave up 1 base and J gave up 7 bases, with 12 bases separating them. This CDR3 region has 14 residues. Written as DNA, the CDR3 is TGTGCCAGCAGCTTGCCCTCGGTGGGGAACATTCAGTACTTC. It yields the protein CASSLPSVGNIQYF.

For the CDR3, the DNA is TGTGCCAGCAAGGACCAGAGTTACAATGAGCAGTTCTTC. Protein sequence: CASKDQSYNEQFF. The V gene is TRBV25-1, the J gene TRBJ2-1; no firm D call. V lost 7 bases and J 4 bases, leaving 11 bases between the germline ends. The germline gives CDR1 MGHDK, CDR2 SYGVNS. CDR3 length: 13 residues.

The chain carries TRBV5-1 and TRBJ2-3, with TRBD2 identical over 11 bases. Trimming at V came to 4 bases and at J to 4 bases, leaving 8 bases not matched to a gene. CDR1 SGHRS and CDR2 YFSETQ come from the germline V gene. The CDR3 spans 16 residues. The CDR3 coding sequence is TGCGCCAGCAGCCCGAGTCTAGCGGGAGGAGCAGATACGCAGTATTTT. Protein: CASSPSLAGGADTQYF. Looking up the rest from reference TRBV5-1 and TRBJ2-3 gives the full variable domain: KAGVTQTPRYLIKTRGQQVTLSCSPISGHRSVSWYQQTPGQGLQFLFEYFSETQRNKGNFPGRFSGRQFSNSRSEMNVSTLELGDSALYLCASSPSLAGGADTQYFGPGTRLTVL.

The gene calls are TRBV30 and TRBJ2-7; the D is unclear. The CDR3 length is 12 residues. The V gene lost 0 bases and the J gene lost 5 bases, with 8 bases spanning the gap. Germline V gene data show CDR1 as GTSNPN and CDR2 as SVGIG (reference sequence). The CDR3 protein is CAWSVVLDEQYF. Here the CDR3 DNA reads TGTGCCTGGAGTGTAGTACTGGACGAGCAGTACTTC.

This CDR3 reads CAWSRAGEDEQYF. The CDR3 nucleotides are TGTGCCTGGAGTAGAGCGGGGGAAGACGAGCAGTACTTC. The chain carries TRBV30 and TRBJ2-7, with 8 bases aligning to TRBD2. The V segment lost 2 bases and the J segment 5 bases; nucleotides outside the gene matches: 5. Germline V lookup: CDR1 GTSNPN, CDR2 SVGIG (reference sequence). CDR3 size: 13 residues.

The chain uses TRBV2 and TRBJ2-3; 7 positions match TRBD2. The CDR3 contains 14 residues. Germline CDR1 is SNHLY and CDR2 is FYNNEI. V lost 6 bases and J lost 2; bases outside the gene matches: 5. The CDR3 loop reads CASRERGTTDTQYF. The CDR3 DNA reads TGTGCCAGCAGGGAGCGGGGAACCACAGATACGCAGTATTTT.

The rearrangement uses TRBV7-2 and TRBJ2-7; 16 nucleotides match TRBD2. CDR3 length equals 18 residues. The V and J ends lost 3 bases and 3 bases, in that order; junction bases with no gene match: 8. CDR1 and CDR2 (germline): SGHTA, FQGNSA. CDR3 region: CASSFQGLAGGLFYEQYF. The CDR3 DNA follows: TGTGCCAGCAGCTTCCAGGGACTAGCGGGAGGGCTGTTCTACGAGCAGTACTTC.

This clone came up a few times. This chain uses TRBV10-3 with TRBJ1-6; tentative D call: TRBD1 (6 bases). Germline CDR1 reads ENHRY; CDR2 reads SYGVKD. V was pared by 0 bases and J by 7 bases, with 16 bases between. This CDR3 spans 17 amino acids. The CDR3 is CAISESTGHLTNSPLHF. The CDR3 coding sequence is TGTGCCATCAGTGAGTCGACGGGACACCTAACGAATTCACCCCTCCACTTT.

CDR3 DNA sequence: TGTGCCAGCAGCTTGGCATTTTACGGACCCTACGAGCAGTACTTC. This sequence encodes CASSLAFYGPYEQYF. The V call is TRBV5-6, the J call TRBJ2-7; no clear D. Trimming left V 0 bases short and J 2 bases short, with 12 bases between. Germline V gene data show CDR1 as SGHDT and CDR2 as YYEEEE. There are 15 residues in the CDR3.

The chain has TRBV28 and TRBJ1-5, with 7 bases matching TRBD1. This CDR3 region has 15 residues. V shed 4 bases, J shed 3 bases, and the junction held 6 bases outside the gene matches. CDR1 and CDR2 (germline): MDHEN, SYDVKM. CDR3 protein: CASSSRGGLNQPQHF. The CDR3 DNA reads TGTGCCAGCAGTTCCCGAGGGGGCCTCAATCAGCCCCAGCATTTT.